This T cell receptor beta chain was profiled in a study of T cell clonality in common variable immunodeficiency. Study-wide results and limits: Common variable immunodeficiency TCR beta sequences reportedly had fewer deletions and N-nucleotide insertions. Authors noted CVID clonality's cause needs subpopulation repertoire sequencing. Shared TCRbeta clones were fewer between CVID subjects than controls.

This CDR3 is built from 16 residues. The V end lost 0 bases, the J end lost 2 bases, and 13 bases lay between the germline ends. The germline V gene encodes CDR1 MNHNS and CDR2 SASEGT. Data came from immunoSEQ multiplex PCR; TCRdb stores just in-frame clones and leaves some out. The sample is made up of 50,000 to 60,000 clones, none counted only once. At least ten counts were recorded for this clone. Its specificity is unknown. The DNA ends 3 residues before the CDR3 does, and the rest of the CDR3 is filled in from the germline J gene. The chain is built from TRBV6-1 and TRBJ1-2, with a tentative D call TRBD1 (6 bases). Specimen: peripheral blood mononuclear cells. The source of this sequence is a person between 18 and 70 years old in good health. CDR3 in amino acids: CASSEAGPRGNYGYTF. Partial CDR3 DNA: TGTGCCAGCAGTGAAGCAGGCCCAAGGGGGAACTATGGC.